The present entry profiles one TCR beta chain with its context. Antigen unknown. Authors of the study amplified TCR beta CDR3 regions from RNA transcripts. A set of HTBI primers served as the primers for a first-round RT-PCR of the TCR CDR3. TCRdb fed the multiplex PCR reads into MiXCR, producing one record per CDR3 protein. The sample has hundreds of thousands of distinct CDR3 sequences, 15% to 20% seen once. Thyroid ultrasound, orbital computed tomography, clinical symptoms, and serum thyroxine and TRAb underpinned diagnoses. This sample stems from a study of T cells in Graves' hyperthyroidism and ophthalmopathy. Study in general: The blood sample was taken at first diagnosis, before treatment began. Overall study findings and caveats: For ophthalmopathy, model prediction preceded onset by a median around six months. Peripheral blood also featured most of the thyroid clonotypes expanded above 0.001.

Source material: blood. The TCR sequence derives from a woman aged 25 to 45 with Graves' hyperthyroidism.

The CDR3 sequence: CASSYWGAETQYF. The CDR3 region has the DNA TGTGCCAGCAGCTATTGGGGCGCAGAGACCCAGTACTTC. The chain couples TRBV7-2 to TRBJ2-5; the D gene is possibly TRBD1 (5 bases). Trimming removed 4 bases from V and 4 bases from J, with 10 bases in between. CDR1 and CDR2 (germline): SGHTA, FQGNSA. This CDR3 region has 13 residues.